The next 30 T cell receptor beta chains were all read from a single sample in a study of tumor-infiltrating lymphocytes in glioblastoma multiforme. Three nested ARM-PCR rounds with V-beta and C-beta primers built TCRB libraries. TCRdb reanalysed the multiplex PCR reads using MiXCR and keeps one entry per CDR3 protein. This table holds nearly 20,000 distinct CDR3 sequences, around 68% found once. The sample consisted of peripheral blood. All receptors come from a male donor with glioblastoma.

The rearrangement joins TRBV4-1 to TRBJ2-7, with no clear D. V lost 3 bases, J lost 2 bases, and 11 bases lay in between. From germline, CDR1 is MGHRA and CDR2 YSYEKL. This CDR3 is 14 amino acids long. CDR3 sequence (DNA): TGCGCCAGCAGCCATTCTCCTACACCCTACGAGCAGTACTTC. Its protein product is CASSHSPTPYEQYF.

V gene TRBV10-3 combines with J gene TRBJ1-2; 7 nucleotides match TRBD1. V lost 6 bases to trimming and J lost 8 bases; unmatched junction nucleotides: 15. The CDR3 is 15 amino acids. The germline gives CDR1 ENHRY, CDR2 SYGVKD. This CDR3 is CAIRPRDSPPGGYTF. For the CDR3, the DNA is TGTGCCATCAGGCCTCGGGACAGTCCCCCGGGGGGCTACACCTTC.

As DNA, the CDR3 is TGCAGTGCTAGAGATCAGTCGTGGAGCGGGGCCAAGAATGAGCAGTTCTTC. This sequence encodes CSARDQSWSGAKNEQFF. The chain employs TRBV20-1 and TRBJ2-1; 7 positions agree with TRBD2. The V and J ends lost 0 bases and 7 bases, in that order; junction bases with no gene match: 15. The CDR3 contains 17 residues. Germline V gene lookup returns CDR1 DFQATT and CDR2 SNEGSKA (reference sequence).

A note on this clonotype: A much larger clone is a single base away; this may be a read error. The chain couples TRBV5-1 to TRBJ2-1; 8 positions agree with TRBD2. CDR3 length: 18 amino acids. Germline V CDR1 and CDR2: SGHRS, YFSETQ. DNA for the CDR3: TGCGCCAGCGGCTTGGGTCTCGTGAGCGGGAGTCGTTGGAATGAGCAGTTCTTC. Translation gives CASGLGLVSGSRWNEQFF.

This clonotype was seen a handful of times. The chain combines TRBV5-1 with TRBJ2-1; 8 bases are shared with TRBD2. This CDR3 spans 14 amino acids. Germline CDR1 and CDR2: SGHRS and YFSETQ. The junction had 9 bases not matched to a gene; V was cut back by 4 bases and J by 9 bases. As DNA, the CDR3 is TGCGCCAGCAGCCCGGGACTAGGGGGAGGTGAGCAGTTCTTC. Protein sequence: CASSPGLGGGEQFF.

The V gene is TRBV11-2, the J gene TRBJ2-1; 8 positions agree with TRBD2. This CDR3 is built from 15 residues. Looked up from germline, CDR1 is SGHAT and CDR2 is FQNNGV. J gave up 6 bases and V 7 bases, and 11 bases lay outside the gene matches. CDR3 nucleotides: TGTGCCAGCAACCCAGGGGCGGGAGGAGGCAATGAGCAGTTCTTC. Residues: CASNPGAGGGNEQFF. Together with reference TRBV11-2 and TRBJ2-1, the CDR3 gives the full variable domain: EAGVAQSPRYKIIEKRQSVAFWCNPISGHATLYWYQQILGQGPKLLIQFQNNGVVDDSQLPKDRFSAERLKGVDSTLKIQPAKLEDSAVYLCASNPGAGGGNEQFFGPGTRLTVL.

This clonotype has ten or more counts. The chain carries TRBV29-1 and TRBJ1-4; 9 bases agree with TRBD1. The junction had 10 bases not matched to a gene; V was cut back by 8 bases and J by 6 bases. Germline loops: CDR1 SQVTM, CDR2 ANQGSEA. The CDR3 sequence is 14 residues long. The CDR3 DNA sequence: TGCAGCACCGGTGGGGACAGGGATGATGAAAAACTGTTTTTT. Translating it yields CSTGGDRDDEKLFF.

The V and J genes are TRBV19 and TRBJ2-3; D is ambiguous. Trimming removed 5 bases from V and 1 base from J, with 10 bases in between. CDR3 size: 14 residues. Germline V CDR1 and CDR2: LNHDA, SQIVND (reference sequence). CDR3 protein: CASSPYAGTDTQYF. The CDR3 DNA sequence: TGTGCCAGTAGTCCCTATGCTGGCACAGATACGCAGTATTTT.

A few counts support this clonotype. The rearrangement uses TRBV7-3 and TRBJ2-6, with TRBD1 as a possible D gene (5 bases). V was cut by 7 bases and J by 2 bases, with 12 bases left in between. The CDR3 covers 15 residues. The germline gives CDR1 SGHTA, CDR2 FQGTGA. The CDR3, as DNA: TGTGCCAGCACCCTGGGGCCGCCTGGGGCCAACGTCCTGACTTTC. This sequence encodes CASTLGPPGANVLTF.

In regard to this clonotype: With a much larger clone just one base away, this may be a read error. The chain employs TRBV7-9 and TRBJ1-5, with D possibly being TRBD1 (5 bases). The CDR3 covers 13 residues. Germline V gene data show CDR1 as SEHNR and CDR2 as FQNEAQ (reference sequence). Written as DNA, the CDR3 is TGTGCCAGCAGTGGGGGGGAAAATCTGCCCCAGCATTTT. This translates into CASSGGENLPQHF.

This rearrangement joins TRBV10-3 to TRBJ2-5; unclear D gene. V lost 3 bases and J 0 bases, leaving 5 bases between the germline ends. The CDR3 runs to 13 residues. Germline V lookup: CDR1 ENHRY, CDR2 SYGVKD. CDR3 nucleotides: TGTGCCATCAGTGACAGCAACCAAGAGACCCAGTACTTC. Amino acid sequence: CAISDSNQETQYF.

This clonotype showed up many times. The CDR3 DNA sequence: TGCAGCGTTGAAGGCGGGGTTAGCACAGATACGCAGTATTTT. This encodes CSVEGGVSTDTQYF. V is TRBV29-1 and J is TRBJ2-3, with TRBD2 as a possible D gene (6 bases). The CDR3 length is 14 residues. Trimming took off 1 base at V and 0 bases at J, with 8 bases between the two ends. The V gene's germline CDR1 is SQVTM and CDR2 ANQGSEA.

This clonotype was found many times. The chain employs TRBV7-8 and TRBJ2-2; 7 positions match TRBD1. Trimming took 6 bases from V and 6 from J; bases not matched to a gene: 4. CDR1 is SGHVS and CDR2 is FQNEAQ in the germline V gene. The CDR3 is 13 residues long. Here the CDR3 DNA reads TGTGCCAGCAGAACGGGGACAGCCGGGGAGCTGTTTTTT. This codes for CASRTGTAGELFF.

In regard to this clonotype: This sequence may be a read error, since a much larger clone differs from it by one base. The chain couples TRBV5-1 to TRBJ2-1; TRBD1 matches 9 bases. CDR3 size: 15 residues. Germline V gives CDR1 SGHRS, CDR2 YFSETQ. CDR3 nucleotides: TGCTCCAGCAGCTTCCGGGACAGGGAGTACAATGAGCAGTTCTTC. Protein sequence: CSSSFRDREYNEQFF. The entire variable domain, with the rest obtained from reference TRBV5-1 and TRBJ2-1, is as follows: KAGVTQTPRYLIKTRGQQVTLSCSPISGHRSVSWYQQTPGQGLQFLFEYFSETQRNKGNFPGRFSGRQFSNSRSEMNVSTLELGDSALYLCSSSFRDREYNEQFFGPGTRLTVL.

The gene calls are TRBV11-2 and TRBJ2-7; D not certain. Germline loops: CDR1 SGHAT, CDR2 FQNNGV. V dropped 7 bases and J dropped 7 bases, with 23 bases sitting between them. This CDR3 is 15 amino acids long. CDR3 protein: CASTPTGVLVGEQYF. In DNA form, the CDR3 reads TGTGCCAGCACCCCCACTGGTGTTTTAGTGGGTGAGCAGTACTTC.

The chain employs TRBV11-2 and TRBJ2-1; D is possibly TRBD2 (7 bases). V was clipped by 7 bases and J by 9 bases, with 22 bases between them. Germline V gives CDR1 SGHAT, CDR2 FQNNGV. The CDR3 is 15 amino acids. The CDR3 protein is CASNPGAGVSPEQFF. CDR3 nucleotide sequence: TGTGCCAGCAACCCAGGGGCGGGAGTCAGTCCTGAGCAGTTCTTC.

Note on this clonotype: One base away lies a much larger clone, so this may be a sequencing read error. This sequence joins TRBV6-5 and TRBJ1-2, with D perhaps matching TRBD1 (5 bases). This CDR3 contains 13 residues. Germline CDR1 is MNHEY and CDR2 is SVGAGI. CDR3 protein: CASSHPTTDGCTF. CDR3 nucleotide sequence: TGTGCCAGCAGCCACCCCACGACAGATGGCTGCACCTTC.

This clonotype was observed a few times. The chain combines TRBV7-9 with TRBJ2-1, with TRBD2 identical over 10 bases. This CDR3 comprises 15 residues. V lost 1 base to trimming and J lost 9 bases; unmatched junction nucleotides: 6. Germline CDR1 and CDR2: SEHNR and FQNEAQ (reference sequence). As DNA, the CDR3 is TGTGCCAGCAGCTTAGTGAGCGGGAGGGACTCTGAGCAGTTCTTC. Protein sequence: CASSLVSGRDSEQFF. Full variable domain (remainder filled in from reference TRBV7-9 and TRBJ2-1): DTGVSQNPRHKITKRGQNVTFRCDPISEHNRLYWYRQTLGQGPEFLTYFQNEAQLEKSRLLSDRFSAERPKGSFSTLEIQRTEQGDSAMYLCASSLVSGRDSEQFFGPGTRLTVL.

This clonotype was detected only a few times. The chain joins TRBV10-3 to TRBJ1-1; D not certain. CDR1 and CDR2 (germline): ENHRY, SYGVKD. The CDR3 contains 12 residues. The ends were cut back, 7 bases at V and 7 bases at J, with 13 bases in the middle. CDR3 protein: CAIKIEEGEAFF. DNA for the CDR3: TGTGCCATCAAAATCGAGGAAGGTGAAGCTTTCTTT.

With regard to this clonotype: Because the CDR3 is missing its conserved closing phenylalanine or tryptophan, this is likely a read error. The chain employs TRBV29-1 and TRBJ2-7; no definite D call. This CDR3 contains 12 residues. Per germline, CDR1 SQVTM and CDR2 ANQGSEA. V was shortened by 3 bases and J by 2 bases, with 8 bases between the two germline ends. The CDR3: CSVETKTYEQYC. CDR3 sequence (DNA): TGCAGCGTTGAGACCAAAACCTACGAGCAGTACTGC.

Notes on this clonotype: One end of the junction does not line up with germline, which may come from a read error. The chain joins TRBV2 to TRBJ1-1; D ambiguous. Germline V gene data show CDR1 as SNHLY and CDR2 as FYNNEI. CDR3 length: 13 residues. CDR3 DNA sequence: TGTGCCAGCGGTGACAACTCGAACACTGAAGCTTTCTTT. As protein: CASGDNSNTEAFF.

This clonotype was detected ten times or more. The rearrangement uses TRBV6-1 and TRBJ2-1; the D gene is possibly TRBD2 (5 bases). Per the germline V gene, CDR1 is MNHNS and CDR2 is SASEGT. The CDR3 is 13 residues long. Trimming cost V 8 bases and J 4 bases, with 12 bases left between them. The CDR3 sequence is CASSRAGYNEQFF. In DNA, the CDR3 is TGTGCCAGCTCAAGGGCGGGTTACAATGAGCAGTTCTTC.

This chain uses TRBV5-1 with TRBJ2-5, with D possibly TRBD2 on 5 matching bases. CDR1 SGHRS and CDR2 YFSETQ come from the germline V gene. The CDR3 runs to 14 residues. V was shortened by 3 bases and J by 5 bases, with 14 bases between the two germline ends. Written as DNA, the CDR3 is TGCGCCAGCAGCTCCGGACTTGGCCGGGAGACCCAGTACTTC. Amino acids: CASSSGLGRETQYF.

The chain has TRBV11-2 and TRBJ2-1, with 7 bases fitting TRBD2. From germline, CDR1 is SGHAT and CDR2 FQNNGV. V dropped 5 bases and J dropped 6; count of bases not matched to a gene: 10. This CDR3 is 15 amino acids long. The CDR3 loop reads CASSLGATGGNEQFF. The CDR3 nucleotides read TGTGCCAGCAGCCTAGGTGCCACGGGGGGCAATGAGCAGTTCTTC. The full variable domain, with the rest looked up from reference TRBV11-2 and TRBJ2-1, is EAGVAQSPRYKIIEKRQSVAFWCNPISGHATLYWYQQILGQGPKLLIQFQNNGVVDDSQLPKDRFSAERLKGVDSTLKIQPAKLEDSAVYLCASSLGATGGNEQFFGPGTRLTVL.

The gene calls are TRBV11-2 and TRBJ2-7; D tentatively fits TRBD1 or TRBD2 (6 bases each). The CDR3 contains 14 residues. Germline V gene sequence: CDR1 SGHAT, CDR2 FQNNGV. Trimming cost V 0 bases and J 5 bases, with 11 bases left between them. The CDR3 is CASSLDRGDDEQYF. As DNA, the CDR3 is TGTGCCAGCAGCTTAGATAGGGGGGATGACGAGCAGTACTTC. Based on the CDR3 plus reference TRBV11-2 and TRBJ2-7, the full variable domain is EAGVAQSPRYKIIEKRQSVAFWCNPISGHATLYWYQQILGQGPKLLIQFQNNGVVDDSQLPKDRFSAERLKGVDSTLKIQPAKLEDSAVYLCASSLDRGDDEQYFGPGTRLTVT.

The J gene is TRBJ2-2, the V gene TRBV29-1; no reliable D call. The V gene's germline CDR1 is SQVTM and CDR2 ANQGSEA. V gave up 4 bases and J gave up 1 base, with 4 bases separating them. CDR3 size: 12 residues. The chain's CDR3 is CSVGENTGELFF. Written as DNA, the CDR3 is TGCAGCGTTGGGGAGAACACCGGGGAGCTGTTTTTT.

The J gene is TRBJ2-1, the V gene TRBV11-1, with unresolved D. Trimming removed 2 bases from V and 10 bases from J, with 15 bases in between. This CDR3 has 14 amino acids. The germline V gene encodes CDR1 SGHAT and CDR2 FQDESV (reference sequence). The CDR3, as DNA: TGTGCCAGCAGCTTAATATCGAGGACCAACGAGCAGTTCTTC. Translated, it gives CASSLISRTNEQFF.

To note about this clonotype: At one of its ends the junction is not consistent with the germline gene, which may arise from a read error. This chain links TRBV11-2 with TRBJ2-3; the D gene could be TRBD1 or TRBD2 (5 bases each). Looked up from germline, CDR1 is SGHAT and CDR2 is FQNNGV. The length of the CDR3 is 16 residues. Written as DNA, the CDR3 is TGTGCCAGCAGCTTACCAGGGAATCCTAGCACAGATATGCAGTATTTT. Its protein product is CASSLPGNPSTDMQYF.

To note about this clonotype: Relative to the germline gene, one junction end is altered; a read error may explain this. The V and J genes are TRBV11-2 and TRBJ2-6; no reliable D call. CDR1 SGHAT and CDR2 FQNNGV come from the germline V gene. The CDR3 extends over 16 amino acids. The CDR3 region has the DNA TGTCCCAGCAGCTTAGGTGACGCCCCTGGGGCCAACGTCCTGACTTTC. Encoded protein: CPSSLGDAPGANVLTF. Variable domain in full (rest from reference TRBV11-2 and TRBJ2-6): EAGVAQSPRYKIIEKRQSVAFWCNPISGHATLYWYQQILGQGPKLLIQFQNNGVVDDSQLPKDRFSAERLKGVDSTLKIQPAKLEDSAVYLCPSSLGDAPGANVLTFGAGSRLTVL.

For this clonotype: Being one base from a much bigger clone, this may be a read error. The chain recombines TRBV20-1 with TRBJ2-5; D unclear. V lost 0 bases, J lost 7 bases, and 15 bases lay in between. Germline CDR1 DFQATT, CDR2 SNEGSKA (reference sequence). This CDR3 comprises 14 residues. The CDR3 coding sequence is TGCAGTGCTAGAGACGGCTCTCCGATGGGGACCCAGTACTTC. Protein sequence: CSARDGSPMGTQYF.